The 3 T cell receptor beta chains in this list originate from one sample, sequenced in a study of blood T cell repertoires in COVID-19. The table came from immunoSEQ multiplex PCR; TCRdb's copy has only in-frame clones and leaves some out. The table records 200,000 to 250,000 clones, 87% of them present only once. The sample comprised peripheral blood. These receptors were taken from a woman aged 18-29 years who had recovered from COVID-19.

The V gene is TRBV30, the J gene TRBJ2-1; 7 bases line up with TRBD2. The germline CDR1 and CDR2 sequences are GTSNPN and SVGIG (reference sequence). The CDR3 totals 14 residues. V lost 3 bases to trimming and J lost 2 bases; unmatched junction nucleotides: 4. The CDR3 reads CAWSAGTTYNEQFF. In DNA form, the CDR3 reads TGTGCCTGGAGCGCCGGGACTACCTACAATGAGCAGTTCTTC. Full variable domain (remainder filled in from reference TRBV30 and TRBJ2-1): SQTIHQWPATLVQPVGSPLSLECTVEGTSNPNLYWYRQAAGRGLQLLFYSVGIGQISSEVPQNLSASRPQDRQFILSSKKLLLSDSGFYLCAWSAGTTYNEQFFGPGTRLTVL.

This clone was detected once. This rearrangement joins TRBV9 to TRBJ1-4, with 7 bases identical to TRBD1. The CDR3 contains 15 residues. The junction had 2 bases not matched to a gene; V was cut back by 3 bases and J by 0 bases. The germline V gene encodes CDR1 SGDLS and CDR2 YYNGEE. DNA for the CDR3: TGTGCCAGCAGCGAGGGGGCCTCAACTAATGAAAAACTGTTTTTT. Translation: CASSEGASTNEKLFF.

The chain carries TRBV6-1 and TRBJ2-7; D remains ambiguous. Trimming removed 1 base from V and 2 bases from J, with 9 bases in between. Looked up from germline, CDR1 is MNHNS and CDR2 is SASEGT. The CDR3 is made up of 14 amino acids. As DNA, the CDR3 is TGTGCCAGCAGTGAAGAGAGGAGAACCTACGAGCAGTACTTC. The encoded protein is CASSEERRTYEQYF.